Listed here are 10 T cell receptor beta chains from one sample, sequenced in a study of shared T cell receptors in the human thymus. Libraries were prepared by immunoSEQ multiplex PCR; TCRdb keeps only in-frame clonotypes and omits some of them. The sample lists 600,000 or so clones, around 87% seen once, with over 0.008% in the top ten. This sample was also put to use in a study of human thymus T cells.

Sequencing used thymocytes. These receptors all stem from a boy in the first two years of life with a congenital heart defect.

V usage is TRBV7-2 and J usage is TRBJ1-5; weak D call: TRBD1 (5 bases). The length of the CDR3 is 16 residues. Germline values: CDR1 SGHTA, CDR2 FQGNSA. Trimming stripped 2 bases from V and 7 bases from J, with 18 bases between. As DNA, the CDR3 is TGTGCCAGCAGCTTACGGGGAGGGGAAGGTGGGCAGCCCCAGCATTTT. Amino acids: CASSLRGGEGGQPQHF.

This sequence joins TRBV4-3 and TRBJ2-5; TRBD2 is a possible D gene (5 bases). Germline CDR1 reads LGHNA; CDR2 reads YSLEER. The CDR3 is 14 amino acids. Trimming stripped 3 bases from V and 1 base from J, with 9 bases between. DNA for the CDR3: TGCGCCAGCAGCCATTCGGGATTCCAAGAGACCCAGTACTTC. Translated: CASSHSGFQETQYF.

This rearrangement joins TRBV19 to TRBJ2-2, with 10 bases aligning to TRBD2. The CDR3 consists of 17 residues. J lost 6 bases, V lost 5 bases, and 12 bases had no gene match. CDR1 LNHDA and CDR2 SQIVND come from the germline V gene (reference sequence). DNA for the CDR3: TGTGCCAGTAGTCTACTAGATCTAGCGGGGGAGCCCGGGGAGCTGTTTTTT. This translates into CASSLLDLAGEPGELFF.

The V and J genes are TRBV19 and TRBJ2-1; 7 bases fit TRBD1. The CDR3 covers 13 residues. Trimming took 5 bases from V and 4 from J; bases not matched to a gene: 2. The germline V gene encodes CDR1 LNHDA and CDR2 SQIVND (reference sequence). CDR3 sequence (DNA): TGTGCCAGTAGTGGGGACAGTTACAATGAGCAGTTCTTC. This encodes CASSGDSYNEQFF.

The rearrangement uses TRBV7-9 and TRBJ2-7; perhaps TRBD2 as D (5 bases). Looked up from germline, CDR1 is SEHNR and CDR2 is FQNEAQ (reference sequence). Trimming stripped 1 base from V and 2 bases from J, with 12 bases between. The CDR3 has 15 residues. The CDR3: CASSLGIGVTYEQYF. For the CDR3, the DNA is TGTGCCAGCAGCTTAGGGATCGGGGTAACCTACGAGCAGTACTTC. Complete variable domain (other parts from reference TRBV7-9 and TRBJ2-7): DTGVSQNPRHKITKRGQNVTFRCDPISEHNRLYWYRQTLGQGPEFLTYFQNEAQLEKSRLLSDRFSAERPKGSFSTLEIQRTEQGDSAMYLCASSLGIGVTYEQYFGPGTRLTVT.

This rearrangement joins TRBV15 to TRBJ1-5, with TRBD1 matching over 7 bases. Germline CDR1 and CDR2: LNHNV and YYDKDF (reference sequence). The CDR3 contains 16 residues. Trimming took 1 base from V and 5 from J; bases not matched to a gene: 8. Here the CDR3 DNA reads TGTGCCACCAGCAGAGTTTTAGGTGACAGGGATCAGCCCCAGCATTTT. Translating gives CATSRVLGDRDQPQHF.

The V call is TRBV5-1, the J call TRBJ2-7, with 9 bases fitting TRBD2. CDR1 is SGHRS and CDR2 is YFSETQ in the germline V gene. The CDR3 runs 15 residues. Trimming cost V 0 bases and J 7 bases; bases outside gene matches: 8. As DNA, the CDR3 is TGCGCCAGCAGCTTGGACCCTCGGACTAGCGAGGAGCAGTACTTC. It is translated as CASSLDPRTSEEQYF.

The genes are TRBV29-1 and TRBJ2-7, with 9 positions matching TRBD1. The ends lost 4 bases at V and 2 bases at J; junction bases unmatched: 6. The CDR3 spans 14 residues. Per germline, CDR1 SQVTM and CDR2 ANQGSEA. The CDR3 sequence: CSVVGGQGTYEQYF. In nucleotides, the CDR3 is TGCAGCGTTGTGGGGGGACAGGGAACCTACGAGCAGTACTTC.

This clone has just a few counts. The chain carries TRBV18 and TRBJ2-2, with 8 bases that match TRBD2. CDR3 length equals 16 residues. CDR1 and CDR2 (germline): KGHSH, LQKENI. Unmatched junction bases numbered 4, after V lost 0 bases and J lost 4 bases. The CDR3 nucleotides are TGTGCCAGCTCACCACCGATACGGGAGGGCACCGGGGAGCTGTTTTTT. Translating it yields CASSPPIREGTGELFF. Variable domain in full (rest from reference TRBV18 and TRBJ2-2): NAGVMQNPRHLVRRRGQEARLRCSPMKGHSHVYWYRQLPEEGLKFMVYLQKENIIDESGMPKERFSAEFPKEGPSILRIQQVVRGDSAAYFCASSPPIREGTGELFFGEGSRLTVL.

This clone was seen more than once but under ten times. This chain connects TRBV2 to TRBJ1-2; D possibly corresponds to TRBD1 (6 bases). Trimming pared 7 bases from V and 5 bases from J, leaving 17 bases between. Germline assignment: CDR1 SNHLY and CDR2 FYNNEI. CDR3 length: 14 amino acids. The CDR3 DNA is TGTGCCAGCAACCAGACAGGCGAAATGTATGGCTACACCTTC. It is translated as CASNQTGEMYGYTF. Variable domain in full (rest from reference TRBV2 and TRBJ1-2): EPEVTQTPSHQVTQMGQEVILRCVPISNHLYFYWYRQILGQKVEFLVSFYNNEISEKSEIFDDQFSVERPDGSNFTLKIRSTKLEDSAMYFCASNQTGEMYGYTFGSGTRLTVV.